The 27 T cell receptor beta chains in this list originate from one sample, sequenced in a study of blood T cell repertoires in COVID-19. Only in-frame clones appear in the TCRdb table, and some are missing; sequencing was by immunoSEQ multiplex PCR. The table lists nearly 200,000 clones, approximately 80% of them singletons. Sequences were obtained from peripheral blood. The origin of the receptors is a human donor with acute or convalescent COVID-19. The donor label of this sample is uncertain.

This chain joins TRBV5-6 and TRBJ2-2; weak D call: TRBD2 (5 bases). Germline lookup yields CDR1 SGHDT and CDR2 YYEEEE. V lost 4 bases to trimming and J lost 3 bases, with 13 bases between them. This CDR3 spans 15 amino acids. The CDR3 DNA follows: TGTGCCAGCAGCATCATACTAGGAGACACCGGGGAGCTGTTTTTT. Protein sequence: CASSIILGDTGELFF.

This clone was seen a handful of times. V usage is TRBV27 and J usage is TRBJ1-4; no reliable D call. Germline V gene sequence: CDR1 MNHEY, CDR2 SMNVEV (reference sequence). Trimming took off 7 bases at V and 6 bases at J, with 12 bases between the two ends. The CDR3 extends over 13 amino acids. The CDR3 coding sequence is TGTGCCAGCACCAAAAGAGTTGATGAAAAACTGTTTTTT. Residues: CASTKRVDEKLFF.

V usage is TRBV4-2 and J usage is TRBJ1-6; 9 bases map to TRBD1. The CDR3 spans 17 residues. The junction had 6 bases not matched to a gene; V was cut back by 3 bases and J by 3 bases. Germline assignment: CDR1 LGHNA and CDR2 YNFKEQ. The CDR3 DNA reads TGTGCCAGCAGCCATCATGACAGGGGGGGCTATAATTCACCCCTCCACTTT. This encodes CASSHHDRGGYNSPLHF.

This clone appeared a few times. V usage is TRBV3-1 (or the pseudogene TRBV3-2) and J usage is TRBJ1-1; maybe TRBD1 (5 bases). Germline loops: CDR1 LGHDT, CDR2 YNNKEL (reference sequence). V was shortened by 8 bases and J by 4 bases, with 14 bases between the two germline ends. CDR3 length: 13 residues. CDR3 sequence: CASGQGWGTEAFF. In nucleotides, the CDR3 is TGTGCCAGCGGTCAGGGTTGGGGCACTGAAGCTTTCTTT.

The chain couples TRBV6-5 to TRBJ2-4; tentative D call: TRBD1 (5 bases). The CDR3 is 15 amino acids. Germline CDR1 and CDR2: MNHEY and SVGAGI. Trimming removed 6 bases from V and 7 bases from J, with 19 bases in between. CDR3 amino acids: CASSQPSTGANIQYF. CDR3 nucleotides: TGTGCCAGCAGCCAACCCAGCACAGGAGCTAACATTCAGTACTTC.

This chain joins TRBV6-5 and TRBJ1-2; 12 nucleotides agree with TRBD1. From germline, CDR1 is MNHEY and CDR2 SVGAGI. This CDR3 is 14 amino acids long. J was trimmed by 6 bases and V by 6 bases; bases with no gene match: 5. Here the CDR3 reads CASRGTGGANGYTF. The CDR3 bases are TGTGCCAGCAGGGGGACAGGGGGCGCGAATGGCTACACCTTC.

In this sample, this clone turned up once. CDR3 region: CSVARVNEQFF. The DNA of the CDR3 is TGCAGCGTTGCCAGGGTCAATGAGCAGTTCTTC. The chain carries TRBV29-1 and TRBJ2-1; a possible D gene is TRBD1 (5 bases). The CDR3 contains 11 residues. Germline loops: CDR1 SQVTM, CDR2 ANQGSEA. Trimming shortened V by 4 bases and J by 6 bases, and 7 bases separated the two germline ends.

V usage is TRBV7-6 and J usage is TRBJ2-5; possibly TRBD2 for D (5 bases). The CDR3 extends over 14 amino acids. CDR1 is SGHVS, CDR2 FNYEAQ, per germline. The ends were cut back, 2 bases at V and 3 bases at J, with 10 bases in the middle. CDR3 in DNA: TGTGCCAGCAGCTTACTAGCAGCGGAAGAGACCCAGTACTTC. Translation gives CASSLLAAEETQYF. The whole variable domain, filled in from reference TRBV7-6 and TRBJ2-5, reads GAGVSQSPRYKVTKRGQDVALRCDPISGHVSLYWYRQALGQGPEFLTYFNYEAQQDKSGLPNDRFSAERPEGSISTLTIQRTEQRDSAMYRCASSLLAAEETQYFGPGTRLLVL.

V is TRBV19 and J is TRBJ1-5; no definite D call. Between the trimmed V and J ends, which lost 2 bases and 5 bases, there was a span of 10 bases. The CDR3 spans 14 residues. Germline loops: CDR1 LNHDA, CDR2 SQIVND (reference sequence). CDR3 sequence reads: CASSISGNYQPQHF. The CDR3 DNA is TGTGCCAGTAGTATAAGCGGGAATTATCAGCCCCAGCATTTT.

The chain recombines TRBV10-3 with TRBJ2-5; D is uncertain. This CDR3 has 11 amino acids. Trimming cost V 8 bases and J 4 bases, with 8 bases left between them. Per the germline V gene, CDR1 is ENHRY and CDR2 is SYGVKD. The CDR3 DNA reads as TGTGCCATCTCCATCGGAGAGACCCAGTACTTC. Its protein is CAISIGETQYF.

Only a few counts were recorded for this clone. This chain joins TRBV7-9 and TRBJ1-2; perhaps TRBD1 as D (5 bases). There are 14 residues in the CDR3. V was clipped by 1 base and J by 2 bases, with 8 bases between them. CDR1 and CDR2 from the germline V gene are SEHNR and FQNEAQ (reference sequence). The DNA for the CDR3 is TGTGCCAGCAGCTTAGTCGCAGGGAACTATGGCTACACCTTC. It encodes CASSLVAGNYGYTF.

The chain's CDR3 is CASSLQGRQPQHF. As DNA, the CDR3 is TGTGCCAGCAGTTTACAGGGTCGTCAGCCCCAGCATTTT. This sequence joins TRBV28 and TRBJ1-5; D is perhaps TRBD1 (5 bases). Germline CDR1 and CDR2: MDHEN and SYDVKM. CDR3 length: 13 amino acids. V lost 2 bases and J 6 bases, leaving 8 bases between the germline ends.

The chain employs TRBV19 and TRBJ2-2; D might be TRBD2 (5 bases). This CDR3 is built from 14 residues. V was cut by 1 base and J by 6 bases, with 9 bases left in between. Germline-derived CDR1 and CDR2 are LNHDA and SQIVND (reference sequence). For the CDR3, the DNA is TGTGCCAGTAGTATAGTCCTAGCCGCCGGGGAGCTGTTTTTT. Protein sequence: CASSIVLAAGELFF.

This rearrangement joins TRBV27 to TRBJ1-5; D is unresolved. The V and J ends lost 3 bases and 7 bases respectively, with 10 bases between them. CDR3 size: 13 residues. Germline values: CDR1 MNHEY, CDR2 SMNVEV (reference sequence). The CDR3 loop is CASSFAGSQPQHF. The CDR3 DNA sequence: TGTGCCAGCAGTTTCGCGGGAAGCCAGCCCCAGCATTTT.

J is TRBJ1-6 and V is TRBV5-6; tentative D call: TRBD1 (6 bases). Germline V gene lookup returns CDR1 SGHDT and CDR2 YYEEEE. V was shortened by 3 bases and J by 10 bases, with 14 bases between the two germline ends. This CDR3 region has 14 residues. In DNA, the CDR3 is TGTGCCAGCAGCTCCCGACAGGCTCGGTCACCCCTCCACTTT. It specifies CASSSRQARSPLHF.

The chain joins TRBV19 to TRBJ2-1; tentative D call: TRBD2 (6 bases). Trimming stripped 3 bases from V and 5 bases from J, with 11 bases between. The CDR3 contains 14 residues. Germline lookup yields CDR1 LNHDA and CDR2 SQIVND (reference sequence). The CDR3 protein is CASSIGGSNNEQFF. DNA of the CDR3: TGTGCCAGTAGTATCGGGGGAAGCAACAATGAGCAGTTCTTC.

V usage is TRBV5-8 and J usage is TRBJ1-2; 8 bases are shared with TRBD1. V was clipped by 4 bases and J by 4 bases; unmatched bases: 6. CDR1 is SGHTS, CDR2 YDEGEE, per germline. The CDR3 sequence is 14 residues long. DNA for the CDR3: TGTGCCAGCAGCCTGCAGGGGGCCCTCTATGGCTACACCTTC. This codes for CASSLQGALYGYTF.

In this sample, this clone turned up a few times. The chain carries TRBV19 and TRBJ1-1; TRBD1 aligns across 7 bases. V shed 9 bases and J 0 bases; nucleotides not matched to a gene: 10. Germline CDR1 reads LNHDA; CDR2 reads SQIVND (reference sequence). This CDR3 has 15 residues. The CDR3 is CASKEGARVNTEAFF. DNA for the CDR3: TGTGCCAGCAAGGAGGGGGCGCGGGTGAACACTGAAGCTTTCTTT. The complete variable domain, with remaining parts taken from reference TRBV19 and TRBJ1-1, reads DGGITQSPKYLFRKEGQNVTLSCEQNLNHDAMYWYRQDPGQGLRLIYYSQIVNDFQKGDIAEGYSVSREKKESFPLTVTSAQKNPTAFYLCASKEGARVNTEAFFGQGTRLTVV.

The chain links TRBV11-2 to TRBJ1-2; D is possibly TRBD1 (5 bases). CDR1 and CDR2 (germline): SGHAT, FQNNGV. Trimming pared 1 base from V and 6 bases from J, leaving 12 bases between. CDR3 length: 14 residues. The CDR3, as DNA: TGTGCCAGCAGCTTAGGCTATGGGGCAGATGGCTACACCTTC. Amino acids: CASSLGYGADGYTF.

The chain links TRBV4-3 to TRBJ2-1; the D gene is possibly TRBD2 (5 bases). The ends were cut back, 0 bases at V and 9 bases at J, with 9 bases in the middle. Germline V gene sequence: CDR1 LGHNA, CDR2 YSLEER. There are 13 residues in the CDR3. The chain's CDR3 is CASSQDRDREQFF. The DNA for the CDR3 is TGCGCCAGCAGCCAAGATCGGGATCGTGAGCAGTTCTTC.

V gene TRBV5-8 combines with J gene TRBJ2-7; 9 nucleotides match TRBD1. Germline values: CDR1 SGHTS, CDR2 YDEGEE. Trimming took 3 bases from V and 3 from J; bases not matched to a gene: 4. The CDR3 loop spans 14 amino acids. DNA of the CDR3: TGTGCCAGCAGCTCCGGGACAGGGTTCTACGAGCAGTACTTC. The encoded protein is CASSSGTGFYEQYF.

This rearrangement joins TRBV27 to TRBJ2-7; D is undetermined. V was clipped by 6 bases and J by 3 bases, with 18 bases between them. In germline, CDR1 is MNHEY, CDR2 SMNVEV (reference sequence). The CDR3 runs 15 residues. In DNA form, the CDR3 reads TGTGCCAGCAGCCCCGAAGCCAGGCGCTACTACGAGCAGTACTTC. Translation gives CASSPEARRYYEQYF.

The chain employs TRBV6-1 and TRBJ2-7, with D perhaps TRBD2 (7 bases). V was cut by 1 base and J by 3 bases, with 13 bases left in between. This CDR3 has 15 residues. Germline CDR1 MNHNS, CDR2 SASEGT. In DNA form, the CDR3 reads TGTGCCAGCAGTGAAGATGGGGGGGGCTACTACGAGCAGTACTTC. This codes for CASSEDGGGYYEQYF.

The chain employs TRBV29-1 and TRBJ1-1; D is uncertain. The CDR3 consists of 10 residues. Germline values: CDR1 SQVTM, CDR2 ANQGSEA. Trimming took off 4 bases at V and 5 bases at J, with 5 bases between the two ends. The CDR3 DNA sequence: TGCAGCGTTGTAATTACTGAAGCTTTCTTT. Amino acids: CSVVITEAFF.

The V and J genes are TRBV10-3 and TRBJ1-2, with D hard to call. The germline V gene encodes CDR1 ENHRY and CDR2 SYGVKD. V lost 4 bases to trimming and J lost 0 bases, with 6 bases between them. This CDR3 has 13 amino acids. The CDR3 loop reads CAISVGANYGYTF. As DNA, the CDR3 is TGTGCCATCAGTGTCGGAGCTAACTATGGCTACACCTTC.

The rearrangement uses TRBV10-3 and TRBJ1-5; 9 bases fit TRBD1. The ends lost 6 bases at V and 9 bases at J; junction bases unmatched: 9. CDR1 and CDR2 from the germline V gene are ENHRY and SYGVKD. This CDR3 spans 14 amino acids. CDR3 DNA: TGTGCCATCAGGCCGGGACAGGGCCCCACGCCCCAGCATTTT. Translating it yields CAIRPGQGPTPQHF.

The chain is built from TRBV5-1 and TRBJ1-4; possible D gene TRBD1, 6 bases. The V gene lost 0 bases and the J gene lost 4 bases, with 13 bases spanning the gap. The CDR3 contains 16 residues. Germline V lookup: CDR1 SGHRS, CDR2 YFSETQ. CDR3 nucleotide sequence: TGCGCCAGCAGCTTGGATAACAGGGCTTTTAATGAAAAACTGTTTTTT. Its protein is CASSLDNRAFNEKLFF.